Listed here are 13 T cell receptor beta chains from one sample, sequenced in a study of PD-1 blockade in mismatch repair-deficient tumors (dated 2017 in TCRdb). The library came from the immunoSEQ multiplex PCR assay. TCRdb took over this immuneACCESS table, retaining in-frame rearrangements with V and J assigned. Such tables are incomplete; in checked studies, under half of the missing clones stem from an unresolved V gene, and the remainder is unexplained. The sample table shows 45,000 to 60,000 clones, and approximately 78% are seen once. Around 3.4% of the sample comes from the top ten. The material was peripheral blood, obtained 4 weeks after starting pembrolizumab. These receptors all come from an adult with mismatch repair-deficient cancer.

The chain couples TRBV7-6 to TRBJ2-1; 12 bases are a match to TRBD2. The V and J ends lost 5 bases and 0 bases, in that order; junction bases with no gene match: 14. The CDR3 sequence is 20 residues long. Germline CDR1 is SGHVS and CDR2 is FNYEAQ. The CDR3 DNA follows: TGTGCCAGCAGCCCCAGCCGGGGACTAGCGGGCCAGAGCTCCTACAATGAGCAGTTCTTC. This encodes CASSPSRGLAGQSSYNEQFF.

The chain links TRBV18 to TRBJ2-1, with 8 bases identical to TRBD1. The CDR3 has 22 residues. Germline lookup yields CDR1 KGHSH and CDR2 LQKENI. J lost 3 bases, V lost 3 bases, and 25 bases had no gene match. CDR3 sequence reads: CASSPEVLTGDQLAVIYNEQFF. Here the CDR3 DNA reads TGTGCCAGCTCACCGGAGGTACTGACAGGGGACCAACTAGCAGTTATCTACAATGAGCAGTTCTTC.

The V call is TRBV7-2, the J call TRBJ2-2, with 9 nucleotides matching TRBD2. The germline gives CDR1 SGHTA, CDR2 FQGNSA. With V trimmed by 2 bases and J by 5 bases, 6 bases remained unmatched. This CDR3 contains 16 residues. In DNA form, the CDR3 reads TGTGCCAGCAGCTTATCAGTTCTAGCGGGGACCGGGGAGCTGTTTTTT. Its protein product is CASSLSVLAGTGELFF.

The V call is TRBV30, the J call TRBJ2-7; 7 bases fit TRBD2. Germline V gene sequence: CDR1 GTSNPN, CDR2 SVGIG (reference sequence). V lost 0 bases and J lost 3; bases outside the gene matches: 5. This CDR3 spans 14 amino acids. DNA for the CDR3: TGTGCCTGGAGTGTACGGGGCGGGAGCTACGAGCAGTACTTC. Its protein is CAWSVRGGSYEQYF.

This chain joins TRBV6-1 and TRBJ1-2; weak D call: TRBD1 (5 bases). Trimming took 4 bases from V and 7 from J, leaving 13 bases between them. CDR3 length: 13 amino acids. Germline V gene sequence: CDR1 MNHNS, CDR2 SASEGT. CDR3: CASSVSQGSGYTF. CDR3 DNA: TGTGCCAGCAGTGTAAGTCAGGGTTCTGGCTACACCTTC.

The chain joins TRBV11-2 to TRBJ2-7; 7 nucleotides match TRBD2. The junction had 7 bases not matched to a gene; V was cut back by 5 bases and J by 6 bases. CDR3 length: 13 amino acids. CDR1 is SGHAT, CDR2 FQNNGV, per germline. This CDR3 reads CASSATPGGEQYF. CDR3 nucleotides: TGTGCCAGCAGCGCTACTCCGGGAGGCGAGCAGTACTTC.

The chain recombines TRBV2 with TRBJ2-7; D call uncertain. The CDR3 has 12 residues. V lost 2 bases, J lost 5 bases, and 7 bases lay in between. CDR1 is SNHLY, CDR2 FYNNEI, per germline. CDR3 sequence: CASSELAHEQYF. CDR3 bases: TGTGCCAGCAGTGAATTGGCTCACGAGCAGTACTTC.

The CDR3 DNA follows: TGTGCCAGCAGCAGGCCCCCCTCAGCGGGGGGCTACAATGAGCAGTTCTTC. It yields the protein CASSRPPSAGGYNEQFF. The chain employs TRBV7-3 and TRBJ2-1, with 9 bases lining up with TRBD2. With V trimmed by 5 bases and J by 3 bases, 11 bases remained unmatched. The germline CDR1 and CDR2 sequences are SGHTA and FQGTGA. The CDR3 runs 17 residues.

This chain links TRBV9 with TRBJ2-2; 7 positions agree with TRBD2. The CDR3 contains 17 residues. Germline CDR1 SGDLS, CDR2 YYNGEE. The J segment lost 0 bases and the V segment lost 4 bases, leaving 9 bases of the junction unmatched. The CDR3 coding sequence is TGTGCCAGCAGCCCCTTTGCCCGGGGGGCGAACACCGGGGAGCTGTTTTTT. It yields the protein CASSPFARGANTGELFF.

V is TRBV11-3 and J is TRBJ2-1, with 10 bases matching TRBD2. CDR1 is SGHNT and CDR2 is YENEEA in the germline V gene. CDR3 length equals 16 residues. Losses at the gene ends were 4 bases for V and 1 base for J; bases not matched to a gene: 4. The CDR3 spells CASSSRAGGSYNEQFF. The CDR3 DNA follows: TGTGCCAGCAGCTCACGAGCGGGAGGGTCCTACAATGAGCAGTTCTTC.

The chain's CDR3 is CASSTLRGSTDTQYF. In DNA, the CDR3 is TGTGCCAGTAGTACCCTCAGGGGAAGCACAGATACGCAGTATTTT. This rearrangement joins TRBV19 to TRBJ2-3; tentatively, D is TRBD1 (6 bases). Germline V CDR1 and CDR2: LNHDA, SQIVND (reference sequence). This CDR3 is 15 amino acids long. Trimming took 4 bases from V and 0 from J, leaving 11 bases between them.

This chain uses TRBV19 with TRBJ1-2; a weak D match, TRBD1 (6 bases). CDR3 length: 16 amino acids. The germline V and J ends were trimmed by 9 bases and 4 bases, with 24 bases remaining between them. In germline, CDR1 is LNHDA, CDR2 SQIVND (reference sequence). The chain's CDR3 is CASSGTRPPNIYGYTF. For the CDR3, the DNA is TGTGCCAGCTCCGGGACACGGCCGCCAAATATCTATGGCTACACCTTC.

The CDR3 DNA follows: TGTGCCAGCAGTGACACCCGGGCCTACGAGCAGTACTTC. Translated, it gives CASSDTRAYEQYF. V and J are TRBV7-6 and TRBJ2-7; D ambiguous. V lost 6 bases to trimming and J lost 2 bases, with 11 bases between them. Germline loops: CDR1 SGHVS, CDR2 FNYEAQ. The CDR3 has 13 residues.